Included here is one T cell receptor beta chain sequence, with context. The antigen is undetermined. The data derive from a study of shared clonotypes between healthy human individuals. Study conclusions and caveats: Sequencing depth was expected to influence donor clonotype sharing. Exclusively blood specimens were collected; tissue repertoires likely differ. At large depth, rarefaction still showed sorted-subset sequencing to be incomplete.

Investigators spread the genomic DNA of each subset evenly over several immunoSEQ plates. The table came from immunoSEQ multiplex PCR; TCRdb's copy has only in-frame clones and leaves some out. The top ten clones hold 0.4% to 0.55% of a sample with some 1,600,000 clones, approximately 98% of them seen once. The sequencing input was naive CD4+ T cells sorted from blood. Subset defined: CD45RA+ positively selected. The receptor comes from a man aged 25-40 years in good health.

CDR3: CASSQGRRETQYF. The CDR3 DNA sequence: TGCGCCAGCAGCCAGGGCAGGAGGGAGACCCAGTACTTC. The chain recombines TRBV4-3 with TRBJ2-5; TRBD2 is a possible D gene (5 bases). The CDR3 length is 13 residues. Germline CDR1 LGHNA, CDR2 YSLEER. The ends were cut back, 3 bases at V and 5 bases at J, with 10 bases in the middle.